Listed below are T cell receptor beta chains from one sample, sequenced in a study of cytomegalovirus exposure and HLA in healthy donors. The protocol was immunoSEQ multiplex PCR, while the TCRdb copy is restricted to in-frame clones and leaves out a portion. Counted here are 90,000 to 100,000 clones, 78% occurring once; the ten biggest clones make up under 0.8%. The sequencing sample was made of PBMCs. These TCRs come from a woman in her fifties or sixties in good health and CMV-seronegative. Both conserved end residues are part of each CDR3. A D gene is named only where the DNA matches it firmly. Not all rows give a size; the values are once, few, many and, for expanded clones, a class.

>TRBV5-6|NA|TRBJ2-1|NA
TGTGCCAGCAGCTCGGGAGTCAATGAGCAGTTCTTC
CASSSGVNEQFF
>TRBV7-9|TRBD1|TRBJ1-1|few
TGTGCCAGCACCCCAGGGGGCTTCACTGAAGCTTTCTTT
CASTPGGFTEAFF
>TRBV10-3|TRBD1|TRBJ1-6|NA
TGTGCCATCAGTGAGAGGCCCCCGGGACAGGGTCATTCACCCCTCCACTTT
CAISERPPGQGHSPLHF
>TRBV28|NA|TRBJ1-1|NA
TGTGCCAGCAGTTTACTCGGCCAAGCTAGGAGCACTGAAGCTTTCTTT
CASSLLGQARSTEAFF
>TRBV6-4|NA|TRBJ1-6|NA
TGTGCCAGCAGTGACTCGGGGGCCGGGGAGTCACCCCTCCACTTT
CASSDSGAGESPLHF
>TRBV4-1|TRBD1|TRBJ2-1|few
TGCGCCAGCAGCCAAGGGACAGGGGCCAATGAGCAGTTCTTC
CASSQGTGANEQFF
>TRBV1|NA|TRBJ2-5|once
TGCACACTAGCGGGAGAGGCTGGGGAGACCCAGTACTTC
CTLAGEAGETQYF
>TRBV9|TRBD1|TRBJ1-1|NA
TGTGCCAGCAGCCCGTACAGGGGTGTGAACACTGAAGCTTTCTTT
CASSPYRGVNTEAFF
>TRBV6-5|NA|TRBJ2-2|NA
TGTGCCAGCAGTTATTTTGGCGGTTTGAACACCGGGGAGCTGTTTTTT
CASSYFGGLNTGELFF
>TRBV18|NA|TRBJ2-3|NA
TGTGCCAGCTCACCGGCCCCGGGGGTCACAGATACGCAGTATTTT
CASSPAPGVTDTQYF
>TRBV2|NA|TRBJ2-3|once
TGTGCCAGCCTAACGAGAGTGGGGCCTAGCACAGATACGCAGTATTTT
CASLTRVGPSTDTQYF
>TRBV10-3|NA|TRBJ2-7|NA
TGTGCCATCAGTGAGGGGCAGGGTCGGTATTACGAGCAGTACTTC
CAISEGQGRYYEQYF
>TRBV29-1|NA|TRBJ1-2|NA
TGCAGCGTTGAGTCCAGGGAAGGCTACACCTTC
CSVESREGYTF
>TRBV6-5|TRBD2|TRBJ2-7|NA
TGTGCCAGCAGTTACTCGAAGGGACTAGCGGGAGACGAGCAGTACTTC
CASSYSKGLAGDEQYF
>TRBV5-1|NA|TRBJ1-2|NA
TGCGCCAGCAGCTCCGAGCTTACAGCGGACTATGGCTACACCTTC
CASSSELTADYGYTF
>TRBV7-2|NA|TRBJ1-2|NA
TGTGCCAGCAGCATACCCCCGGATGGCTACACCTTC
CASSIPPDGYTF
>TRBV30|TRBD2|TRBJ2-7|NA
TGTGCCTGGAGTGTGCTAGCGGGAGCGCGCTCCTACGAGCAGTACTTC
CAWSVLAGARSYEQYF
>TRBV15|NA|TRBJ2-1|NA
TGTGCCACCAGCAGAGAGTTGGGACTCAACAATGAGCAGTTCTTC
CATSRELGLNNEQFF
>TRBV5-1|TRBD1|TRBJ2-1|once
TGCGCCAGCAGCCCACGGGACAGAGACTACAATGAGCAGTTCTTC
CASSPRDRDYNEQFF
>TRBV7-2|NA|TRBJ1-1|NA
TGTGCCAGCAGCCGTGCACAGGGGAACACTGAAGCTTTCTTT
CASSRAQGNTEAFF
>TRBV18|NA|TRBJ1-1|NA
TGTGCCAGCTCACTCGGGGTCCGGAACACTGAAGCTTTCTTT
CASSLGVRNTEAFF
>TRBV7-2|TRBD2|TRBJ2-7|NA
TGTGCCAGCAGCTTAGTAAGGGGACTAGCGGGGGTCTCCTACGAGCAGTACTTC
CASSLVRGLAGVSYEQYF
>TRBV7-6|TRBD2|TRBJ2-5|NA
TGTGCCAGCAGCTTCGGGACTAGCGGGGGGCCGGGGGTCGAGACCCAGTACTTC
CASSFGTSGGPGVETQYF
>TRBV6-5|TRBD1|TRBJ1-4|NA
TGTGCCAGCAGTCCCCCGGGACAGGGAAGGGAAAAACTGTTTTTT
CASSPPGQGREKLFF
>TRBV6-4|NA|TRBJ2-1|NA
TGTGCCAGCAGTGACTCTTGGGGCCAAGCCTACAATGAGCAGTTCTTC
CASSDSWGQAYNEQFF
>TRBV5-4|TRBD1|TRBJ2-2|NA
TGTGCCAGCAGCAAGACAGGGTTCCCCGGGGAGCTGTTTTTT
CASSKTGFPGELFF
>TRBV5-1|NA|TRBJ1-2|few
TGCGCCAGCAGCTTGAGAGGGGGAAGCGGCTACACCTTC
CASSLRGGSGYTF
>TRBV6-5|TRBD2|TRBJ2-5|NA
TGTGCCAGCAGTTTGCGGGAGGTGGGAATCCAAGAGACCCAGTACTTC
CASSLREVGIQETQYF
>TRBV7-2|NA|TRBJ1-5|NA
TGTGCCAGCAGCTTAGGTGCGTCAGGATATCAGCCCCAGCATTTT
CASSLGASGYQPQHF
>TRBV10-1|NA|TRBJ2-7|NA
TGCGCCAGCATCCCGACAGGGAGGACCTACGAGCAGTACTTC
CASIPTGRTYEQYF
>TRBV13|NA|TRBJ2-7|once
TGTGCCAGCAGCACCCCGCGGCGGCTGGGGCTCATTACCTACGAGCAGTACTTC
CASSTPRRLGLITYEQYF
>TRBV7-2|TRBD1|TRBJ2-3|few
TGTGCCAGCACCTTGACAGGGGTCACAGATACGCAGTATTTT
CASTLTGVTDTQYF
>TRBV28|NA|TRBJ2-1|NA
TGTGCCAGCTCCTCTCAGGGGCTGCTTGAGCAGTTCTTC
CASSSQGLLEQFF
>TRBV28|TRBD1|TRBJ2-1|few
TGTGCCAGCAGTTTATCGGGACAGCTATACAATGAGCAGTTCTTC
CASSLSGQLYNEQFF
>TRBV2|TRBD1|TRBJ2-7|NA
TGTGCCAGCAGTGGAGGGACAGGGTGGTCCTACGAGCAGTACTTC
CASSGGTGWSYEQYF
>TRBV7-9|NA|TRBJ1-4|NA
TGTGCCAGCAGCGCCAGACAGACAACTAATGAAAAACTGTTTTTT
CASSARQTTNEKLFF
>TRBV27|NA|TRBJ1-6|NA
TGTGCCAGCAGTGCGGTGCTGCTAAATAATTCACCCCTCCACTTT
CASSAVLLNNSPLHF
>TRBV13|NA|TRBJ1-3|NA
TGTGCCAGCAGCTTCAGGGCTGGAAACACCATATATTTT
CASSFRAGNTIYF
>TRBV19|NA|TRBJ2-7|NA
TGTGCCAGTAGTATTCCGGGGGGACAGGACCTCGGCGAGCAGTACTTC
CASSIPGGQDLGEQYF
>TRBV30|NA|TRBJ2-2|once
TGTGCCTGGAGGAGACGGGGAACGAACACCGGGGAGCTGCTTTTT
CAWRRRGTNTGELLF
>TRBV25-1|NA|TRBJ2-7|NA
TGTGCCAGCAGTGACCGGGACACCAAATCCTACGAGCAGTACTTC
CASSDRDTKSYEQYF
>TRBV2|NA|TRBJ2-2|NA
TGTGCCAGCACCCTACAGGAGGGAGTGCGGGGGGAGCTGTTTTTT
CASTLQEGVRGELFF
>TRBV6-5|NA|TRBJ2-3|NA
TGTGCCAGCAGTTACGATAGACTTTTAGATACGCAGTATTTT
CASSYDRLLDTQYF
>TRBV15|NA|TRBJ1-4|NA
TGTGCCACCAGCAGCGGTGTAACTAATGAAAAACTGTTTTTT
CATSSGVTNEKLFF
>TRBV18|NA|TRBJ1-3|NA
TGTGCCAGCTCACCCCAAGTGCTCGGACAGAGCTCTGGAAACACCATATATTTT
CASSPQVLGQSSGNTIYF
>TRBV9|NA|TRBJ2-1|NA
TGTGCCAGCAGCGCGATGGGGGCGAATGAGCAGTTCTTC
CASSAMGANEQFF
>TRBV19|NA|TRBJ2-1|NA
TGTGCCAGTAGTAATCCTTCCTCCTTAACCTACAATGAGCAGTTCTTC
CASSNPSSLTYNEQFF
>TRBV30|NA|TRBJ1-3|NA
TGTGCCTGGAGCTTTAGGGAGGGTGGAAACACCATATATTTT
CAWSFREGGNTIYF
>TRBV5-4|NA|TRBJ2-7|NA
TGTGCCAGCAGTCCGACAGGTGTCGGCGAGCAGTACTTC
CASSPTGVGEQYF
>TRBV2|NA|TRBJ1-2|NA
TGTGCCAGCATTCGGAGGGATGGATATGGCTACACCTTC
CASIRRDGYGYTF
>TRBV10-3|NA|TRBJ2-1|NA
TGTGCCATAATGGCCGGGACTGCCCCCTACAATGAGCAGTTCTTC
CAIMAGTAPYNEQFF
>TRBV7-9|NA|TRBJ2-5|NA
TGTGCCAGCAGCCGAGGCGGAGTGGAGACCCAGTACTTC
CASSRGGVETQYF
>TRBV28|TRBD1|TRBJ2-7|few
TGTGCCAGCAGTCCGACAGGGACCTACGAGCAGTACTTC
CASSPTGTYEQYF
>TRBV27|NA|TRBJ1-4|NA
TGTGCCAGCAAGCGGACAGCCGGCGCACATACTAATGAAAAACTGTTTTTT
CASKRTAGAHTNEKLFF